These 25 T cell receptor beta chains were all obtained from the same sample, sequenced in a study of neurological immune-mediated disorders. As for time point: technical triplicate 1. MiXCR, applied by TCRdb to the 5' RACE reads, yields one record per CDR3 protein. The sample holds 35,000 to 40,000 distinct CDR3 sequences, over 8.5% seen once. Sequenced material: PBMCs. These receptors all come from a man aged 60 to 75 with HTLV-1-associated myelopathy (HAM/TSP).

This clonotype was found many times. This rearrangement joins TRBV20-1 to TRBJ2-1; the D gene is possibly TRBD2 (7 bases). The CDR3 has 17 residues. The germline CDR1 and CDR2 sequences are DFQATT and SNEGSKA (reference sequence). Trimming took off 0 bases at V and 0 bases at J, with 15 bases between the two ends. CDR3 in amino acids: CSARDSGGKSSYNEQFF. CDR3 in DNA: TGCAGTGCTAGAGATTCGGGGGGCAAGAGCTCCTACAATGAGCAGTTCTTC.

This clonotype was detected ten times or more. The chain uses TRBV10-3 and TRBJ2-1; 8 bases are shared with TRBD1. Germline V gives CDR1 ENHRY, CDR2 SYGVKD. The CDR3 has 15 amino acids. The ends lost 3 bases at V and 5 bases at J; junction bases unmatched: 6. In DNA form, the CDR3 reads TGTGCCATCAGTGACCTGGTGGGACAGGACAATGAGCAGTTCTTC. Amino acids: CAISDLVGQDNEQFF.

Worth noting for this clonotype: The junction differs from germline at one of its ends, possibly a read error. The rearrangement joins TRBV2 to TRBJ2-5, with 9 bases that match TRBD1. Germline CDR1 is SNHLY and CDR2 is FYNNEI. The CDR3 extends over 14 amino acids. The CDR3 DNA follows: TGTGTCAGCAGTTATATACAGGGGGCCCAGACCCAGTACTTC. Amino acids: CVSSYIQGAQTQYF. Supplemented by reference TRBV2 and TRBJ2-5, the full variable domain reads EPEVTQTPSHQVTQMGQEVILRCVPISNHLYFYWYRQILGQKVEFLVSFYNNEISEKSEIFDDQFSVERPDGSNFTLKIRSTKLEDSAMYFCVSSYIQGAQTQYFGPGTRLLVL.

This clonotype was observed at least ten times. The chain recombines TRBV6-6 with TRBJ1-5; D perhaps matches TRBD1 (6 bases). Trimming shortened V by 2 bases and J by 2 bases, and 16 bases separated the two germline ends. This CDR3 region has 17 residues. Germline V CDR1 and CDR2: MNHNY, SVGAGI (reference sequence). The CDR3 region is CASSYPEPGEGNQPQHF. Here the CDR3 DNA reads TGTGCCAGCAGTTACCCGGAGCCAGGGGAGGGCAATCAGCCCCAGCATTTT.

At least ten counts were recorded for this clonotype. This chain uses TRBV5-1 with TRBJ1-1; tentatively, D is TRBD1 (5 bases). CDR1 and CDR2 (germline): SGHRS, YFSETQ. V was trimmed by 4 bases and J by 7 bases, leaving 17 bases between them. CDR3 length: 14 residues. This CDR3 reads CASSKGPTEVEAFF. For the CDR3, the DNA is TGCGCCAGCAGCAAGGGACCTACGGAAGTTGAAGCTTTCTTT.

This clonotype was observed a single time. Compared with germline, one end of the junction differs, possibly owing to a read error. The chain couples TRBV20-1 to TRBJ1-5, with D unresolved. Germline V gives CDR1 DFQATT, CDR2 SNEGSKA (reference sequence). This CDR3 has 14 residues. CDR3 residues: CSASLLGGNQRQHF. As DNA, the CDR3 is TGCAGTGCTAGTTTGTTGGGAGGTAATCAGCGCCAGCATTTT.

This clonotype was seen ten or more times. The chain joins TRBV5-1 to TRBJ2-1; 10 nucleotides agree with TRBD2. Germline CDR1 reads SGHRS; CDR2 reads YFSETQ. The CDR3 has 16 amino acids. Losses at the gene ends were 4 bases for V and 4 bases for J; bases not matched to a gene: 8. CDR3 in amino acids: CASSQGLAGEYNEQFF. DNA of the CDR3: TGCGCCAGCAGCCAGGGGCTAGCGGGGGAATACAATGAGCAGTTCTTC.

This clonotype was picked up many times. The chain employs TRBV7-9 and TRBJ2-7, with TRBD2 identical over 7 bases. Per germline, CDR1 SEHNR and CDR2 FQNEAQ (reference sequence). There are 14 residues in the CDR3. Germline trimming cut 1 base from V and 4 bases from J; bases unmatched to any gene: 4. The CDR3 reads CASSLGGSGYEQYF. The CDR3 region has the DNA TGTGCCAGCAGCTTAGGCGGGAGTGGGTACGAGCAGTACTTC.

This clonotype showed up many times. V is TRBV28 and J is TRBJ2-2; the match to TRBD1 covers 7 bases. Germline assignment: CDR1 MDHEN and CDR2 SYDVKM. Trimming took 4 bases from V and 6 from J; bases not matched to a gene: 17. This CDR3 has 18 residues. CDR3 nucleotide sequence: TGTGCCAGCAGTTCCCCGTCGGGGTCGACAGGGTCCCCCGGGGAGCTGTTTTTT. Protein: CASSSPSGSTGSPGELFF.

On this clonotype: Germline is not matched at one junction end, which may reflect a read error. CDR3 sequence reads: CANSLDARREETQYF. Here the CDR3 DNA reads TGCGCCAACAGCTTGGACGCGAGGAGAGAAGAGACCCAGTACTTC. The J gene is TRBJ2-5, the V gene TRBV5-1; D not certain. Germline values: CDR1 SGHRS, CDR2 YFSETQ. The CDR3 is made up of 15 amino acids.

This clonotype was counted ten times or more. The CDR3 sequence: CASSLLGQGDIQYF. In DNA, the CDR3 is TGCGCCAGCAGCTTGCTGGGACAGGGGGACATTCAGTACTTC. The chain uses TRBV5-1 and TRBJ2-4, with 11 bases aligning to TRBD1. V dropped 1 base and J dropped 8; count of bases not matched to a gene: 2. Germline V gene data show CDR1 as SGHRS and CDR2 as YFSETQ. This CDR3 has 14 residues.

In its sample, this clonotype was seen once. A read error may account for a junction end that differs from germline. The J gene is TRBJ1-2, the V gene TRBV5-1; D is uncertain. Germline V gene lookup returns CDR1 SGHRS and CDR2 YFSETQ. CDR3 length: 14 amino acids. The CDR3 DNA sequence: TGCGCCAGCAGCCAACACTTGACTAACTATGGCCACACCTTC. This gives the protein CASSQHLTNYGHTF. The full variable domain, with the rest looked up from reference TRBV5-1 and TRBJ1-2, is KAGVTQTPRYLIKTRGQQVTLSCSPISGHRSVSWYQQTPGQGLQFLFEYFSETQRNKGNFPGRFSGRQFSNSRSEMNVSTLELGDSALYLCASSQHLTNYGHTFGSGTRLTVV.

At least ten counts were recorded for this clonotype. The CDR3 nucleotides read TGTGCCAGCAGCCCCTGGACAAGCCCCTACGAGCAGTACTTC. Protein sequence: CASSPWTSPYEQYF. The chain uses TRBV7-6 and TRBJ2-7; D is possibly TRBD1 (5 bases). Trimming removed 5 bases at V and 2 bases at J, with 13 bases between. CDR1 is SGHVS and CDR2 is FNYEAQ in the germline V gene. CDR3 size: 14 residues. Combining the CDR3 with reference TRBV7-6 and TRBJ2-7 gives the whole variable domain GAGVSQSPRYKVTKRGQDVALRCDPISGHVSLYWYRQALGQGPEFLTYFNYEAQQDKSGLPNDRFSAERPEGSISTLTIQRTEQRDSAMYRCASSPWTSPYEQYFGPGTRLTVT.

At least ten counts were recorded for this clonotype. The chain employs TRBV24-1 and TRBJ2-1; 15 nucleotides agree with TRBD2. J was trimmed by 9 bases and V by 6 bases; bases with no gene match: 8. Germline V CDR1 and CDR2: KGHDR, SFDVKD. The length of the CDR3 is 16 residues. CDR3 bases: TGTGCCACCAGTAAGGGACTAGCGGGAGGAGTGGGTGAGCAGTTCTTC. Protein sequence: CATSKGLAGGVGEQFF.

This rearrangement joins TRBV6-2 or TRBV6-3 to TRBJ2-1; tentatively, D is TRBD2 (6 bases). V lost 0 bases and J 1 base, leaving 13 bases between the germline ends. This CDR3 contains 17 residues. Germline assignment: CDR1 MNHEY and CDR2 SVGEGT. Here the CDR3 reads CASSYSNLAKSYNEQFF. CDR3 nucleotide sequence: TGTGCCAGCAGTTACTCCAATCTAGCGAAATCCTACAATGAGCAGTTCTTC.

The chain links TRBV11-3 to TRBJ2-3, with TRBD2 matching 8 bases. Germline V gene sequence: CDR1 SGHNT, CDR2 YENEEA. The V and J ends lost 2 bases and 4 bases, in that order; junction bases with no gene match: 5. This CDR3 has 15 amino acids. As DNA, the CDR3 is TGTGCCAGCAGCTTATCTTCGGGAGGGCCAGATACGCAGTATTTT. Translating it yields CASSLSSGGPDTQYF.

This clonotype was observed many times. The J gene is TRBJ1-2, the V gene TRBV10-3; tentative D call: TRBD1 (5 bases). Germline loops: CDR1 ENHRY, CDR2 SYGVKD. CDR3 size: 12 residues. Trimming pared 7 bases from V and 2 bases from J, leaving 8 bases between. For the CDR3, the DNA is TGTGCCATCACGGACACGAACTATGGCTACACCTTC. Protein: CAITDTNYGYTF.

The rearrangement links TRBV2 to TRBJ1-5; D gene unclear. CDR1 is SNHLY, CDR2 FYNNEI, per germline. V dropped 4 bases and J dropped 4 bases, with 11 bases sitting between them. This CDR3 comprises 14 residues. The CDR3: CASSGAIRNQPQHF. The CDR3 DNA reads TGTGCCAGCAGTGGCGCGATTAGAAATCAGCCCCAGCATTTT.

This clonotype appeared many times. This chain connects TRBV29-1 to TRBJ2-3; TRBD2 matches 7 bases. Germline values: CDR1 SQVTM, CDR2 ANQGSEA. This CDR3 is 14 amino acids long. Germline trimming cut 5 bases from V and 5 bases from J; bases unmatched to any gene: 10. This CDR3 reads CSVRGEGRVDTQYF. CDR3 nucleotides: TGCAGCGTTCGGGGGGAGGGCCGGGTAGATACGCAGTATTTT.

This clonotype was seen ten or more times. The V gene is TRBV5-1, the J gene TRBJ1-2; tentatively, D is TRBD1 (6 bases). This CDR3 contains 14 residues. Deletions cut 4 bases from V and 5 bases from J, with 15 bases between. Germline CDR1 reads SGHRS; CDR2 reads YFSETQ. The CDR3 is CASSQGSGQYGYTF. CDR3 in DNA: TGCGCCAGCAGCCAAGGATCTGGACAGTATGGCTACACCTTC.

This clonotype was picked up many times. This chain uses TRBV4-1 with TRBJ2-2, with a tentative D call TRBD1 (6 bases). CDR1 and CDR2 from the germline V gene are MGHRA and YSYEKL. The CDR3 has 17 residues. V was shortened by 3 bases and J by 3 bases, with 17 bases between the two germline ends. DNA of the CDR3: TGCGCCAGCAGCCACAACAGGGAAGGGATGGACACCGGGGAGCTGTTTTTT. Protein sequence: CASSHNREGMDTGELFF.

This clonotype came up many times. The chain carries TRBV5-1 and TRBJ2-7; 7 nucleotides line up with TRBD1. This CDR3 is 12 amino acids long. Trimming took 4 bases from V and 5 from J; bases not matched to a gene: 3. Germline assignment: CDR1 SGHRS and CDR2 YFSETQ. The CDR3 reads CASSLGQNEQYF. The CDR3 DNA follows: TGCGCCAGCAGCCTGGGACAGAACGAGCAGTACTTC. The full variable domain, completed using reference TRBV5-1 and TRBJ2-7, is KAGVTQTPRYLIKTRGQQVTLSCSPISGHRSVSWYQQTPGQGLQFLFEYFSETQRNKGNFPGRFSGRQFSNSRSEMNVSTLELGDSALYLCASSLGQNEQYFGPGTRLTVT.

This clonotype has ten or more counts. The chain recombines TRBV20-1 with TRBJ2-3; D not resolved. Looked up from germline, CDR1 is DFQATT and CDR2 is SNEGSKA (reference sequence). V lost 1 base and J lost 0, with 8 bases in between. This CDR3 has 14 amino acids. CDR3 in DNA: TGCAGTGCTAGAGCCCCTACAAGCACAGATACGCAGTATTTT. Its protein product is CSARAPTSTDTQYF.

The table lists this clonotype with many counts. The chain couples TRBV7-2 to TRBJ2-3; TRBD2 aligns across 7 bases. The CDR3 spans 14 residues. CDR1 and CDR2 (germline): SGHTA, FQGNSA. Trimming removed 4 bases from V and 3 bases from J; junction bases left unmatched: 4. CDR3 nucleotides: TGTGCCAGCAGCTGGGCGGGAGCGACAGATACGCAGTATTTT. It encodes CASSWAGATDTQYF.

With regard to this clonotype: The junction departs from germline at one end; a sequencing error may be responsible. The CDR3 bases are TGCAGTGACGCGGACCCGATGAACACTGAAGCTTCCTTT. Protein product: CSDADPMNTEASF. V is TRBV20-1 and J is TRBJ1-1; no clear D gene. Germline V gene sequence: CDR1 DFQATT, CDR2 SNEGSKA (reference sequence). The CDR3 runs to 13 residues.